Listed here are 25 T cell receptor beta chains from one sample, sequenced in a study of CD8+ T cells in alopecia areata. Extracted RNA was reverse transcribed into cDNA, the sequencing template. Profiling relied on immunoSEQ multiplex PCR, and the TCRdb table lists in-frame clones only, not all of them. The table has approximately 110,000 clones, under 60% seen once; the top ten hold 9% to 15%. The treatment here: oral pan-JAK inhibitor, 5-10 mg twice daily. The sequences come from CD8+ T cells sorted from blood, collected at week 24, from a patient treated with tofacitinib. The receptor source for this set is a human donor with alopecia areata.

The rearrangement uses TRBV27 and TRBJ2-5; unclear D gene. Germline CDR1 is MNHEY and CDR2 is SMNVEV (reference sequence). The CDR3 sequence is 11 residues long. The germline V and J ends were trimmed by 6 bases and 5 bases, with 7 bases remaining between them. CDR3 sequence: CASRVGETQYF. CDR3 in DNA: TGTGCCAGCAGGGTCGGGGAGACCCAGTACTTC.

The chain carries TRBV27 and TRBJ1-1; D call uncertain. The V end lost 5 bases, the J end lost 4 bases, and 11 bases lay between the germline ends. The CDR3 is 13 residues long. The germline V gene has CDR1 MNHEY and CDR2 SMNVEV (reference sequence). CDR3 loop: CASSIAGITEAFF. The CDR3 DNA follows: TGTGCCAGCAGTATCGCAGGTATCACTGAAGCTTTCTTT.

The chain employs TRBV5-6 and TRBJ1-6, with D possibly TRBD1 on 6 matching bases. The CDR3 spans 15 residues. With 4 bases removed from V and 5 bases from J, the gap between germline ends came to 13 bases. CDR1 is SGHDT, CDR2 YYEEEE, per germline. The CDR3 is CASSHLRGNNSPLHF. Written as DNA, the CDR3 is TGTGCCAGCAGCCACCTCAGGGGTAATAATTCACCCCTCCACTTT.

Comment on this clone: The sample holds other DNA sequences that translate to the same CDR3. The chain recombines TRBV29-1 with TRBJ2-3; the D is unclear. Germline V gene lookup returns CDR1 SQVTM and CDR2 ANQGSEA. There are 10 residues in the CDR3. The germline V and J ends were trimmed by 6 bases and 2 bases, with 3 bases remaining between them. The CDR3 DNA sequence: TGCAGCGTGCACACAGATACGCAGTATTTT. Translating it yields CSVHTDTQYF.

This clone was observed once. CDR3 in DNA: TGTGCCAGCAGTTCCGCGTTCGGGGACTACACAGATACGCAGTATTTT. Translation: CASSSAFGDYTDTQYF. This chain links TRBV6-5 with TRBJ2-3, with 7 bases fitting TRBD2. Germline-derived CDR1 and CDR2 are MNHEY and SVGAGI. This CDR3 has 16 amino acids. V lost 4 bases to trimming and J lost 2 bases; unmatched junction nucleotides: 9.

In the case of this clone: Other DNA variants within this sample encode the same CDR3. The V call is TRBV30, the J call TRBJ2-3, with unresolved D. V lost 2 bases, J lost 1 base, and 7 bases lay in between. This CDR3 comprises 13 residues. Germline lookup yields CDR1 GTSNPN and CDR2 SVGIG (reference sequence). Here the CDR3 DNA reads TGTGCCTGGAGTCCCCCGGGCACAGATACGCAGTATTTT. Translation gives CAWSPPGTDTQYF.

This chain connects TRBV30 to TRBJ1-1, with TRBD1 identical over 7 bases. The germline gives CDR1 GTSNPN, CDR2 SVGIG (reference sequence). This CDR3 region has 13 residues. The trim removed 3 bases at V and 10 bases at J, leaving 11 bases unmatched. The CDR3 coding sequence is TGTGCCTGGAGCGTTGATACAGGGGAAGCAGCTTTCTTT. Translating it yields CAWSVDTGEAAFF.

The J gene is TRBJ2-1, the V gene TRBV14, with D possibly matching TRBD2 (7 bases). V lost 7 bases, J lost 5 bases, and 21 bases lay in between. Germline-derived CDR1 and CDR2 are SGHDN and FVKESK. The CDR3 runs 16 residues. CDR3 sequence: CASKPGGQGRNNEQFF. CDR3 nucleotides: TGTGCCAGCAAACCCGGGGGGCAGGGGAGGAACAATGAGCAGTTCTTC.

This clone has a handful of counts. The rearrangement joins TRBV7-8 to TRBJ2-7, with 9 bases fitting TRBD1. This CDR3 region has 15 residues. Germline CDR1 and CDR2: SGHVS and FQNEAQ. V was pared by 4 bases and J by 2 bases, with 6 bases of the junction left unmatched. For the CDR3, the DNA is TGTGCCAGCAGCTCCGCGACAGGGGGAACCTACGAGCAGTACTTC. Translation: CASSSATGGTYEQYF.

The chain uses TRBV7-9 and TRBJ2-6, with D perhaps matching TRBD1 or TRBD2 (5 bases each). Germline V gene sequence: CDR1 SEHNR, CDR2 FQNEAQ (reference sequence). V gave up 5 bases and J gave up 4 bases, with 24 bases separating them. This CDR3 spans 19 amino acids. The CDR3 DNA reads as TGTGCCAGCAGCCGCAGAGGGACCGCAGATCCGGGAGGGGCCAACGTCCTGACTTTC. Translation gives CASSRRGTADPGGANVLTF.

The chain joins TRBV9 to TRBJ2-7, with D possibly matching TRBD1 (6 bases). Germline V gene sequence: CDR1 SGDLS, CDR2 YYNGEE. V dropped 4 bases and J dropped 3 bases, with 20 bases sitting between them. CDR3 length: 16 residues. CDR3 nucleotide sequence: TGTGCCAGCAGCCCGAGGAGTGGGGGCCGATACTACGAGCAGTACTTC. The encoded protein is CASSPRSGGRYYEQYF.

The chain has TRBV19 and TRBJ1-5, with 9 bases identical to TRBD1. The CDR3 extends over 15 amino acids. V lost 9 bases to trimming and J lost 6 bases; unmatched junction nucleotides: 12. The V gene's germline CDR1 is LNHDA and CDR2 SQIVND (reference sequence). For the CDR3, the DNA is TGTGCCAGCAACCCCGGGACAGGGTTAGTTCAGCCCCAGCATTTT. Translated: CASNPGTGLVQPQHF.

Notes on this clone: The same CDR3 is also encoded by other DNA sequences in this sample. V gene TRBV29-1 combines with J gene TRBJ1-2; 8 nucleotides line up with TRBD1. The junction had 5 bases not matched to a gene; V was cut back by 6 bases and J by 8 bases. The CDR3 spans 11 residues. Per germline, CDR1 SQVTM and CDR2 ANQGSEA. CDR3 coding DNA: TGCAGCGTGCCCACAGGGGGGGGCTACACCTTC. Residues: CSVPTGGGYTF.

V usage is TRBV9 and J usage is TRBJ2-3, with unresolved D. CDR3 length: 15 amino acids. Germline V gene sequence: CDR1 SGDLS, CDR2 YYNGEE. V was cut by 3 bases and J by 2 bases, with 13 bases left in between. CDR3 protein: CASSDGRANTDTQYF. CDR3 coding DNA: TGTGCCAGCAGCGACGGACGAGCCAACACAGATACGCAGTATTTT.

This chain links TRBV6-5 with TRBJ1-4; D call uncertain. There are 15 residues in the CDR3. The germline gives CDR1 MNHEY, CDR2 SVGAGI. With 0 bases removed from V and 8 bases from J, the gap between germline ends came to 13 bases. The chain's CDR3 is CASSYSRVLGEKLFF. The DNA of the CDR3 is TGTGCCAGCAGTTACTCGCGGGTGCTAGGCGAAAAACTGTTTTTT.

The chain couples TRBV4-3 to TRBJ1-5, with 9 bases identical to TRBD1. There are 22 residues in the CDR3. J was trimmed by 2 bases and V by 0 bases; bases with no gene match: 20. Germline CDR1 is LGHNA and CDR2 is YSLEER. CDR3 region: CASSQDPRSPGQGFRGNQPQHF. CDR3 sequence (DNA): TGCGCCAGCAGCCAAGATCCTCGGTCACCGGGACAGGGATTTCGGGGCAATCAGCCCCAGCATTTT.

The V call is TRBV7-9, the J call TRBJ1-1, with D maybe TRBD1 (6 bases). The CDR3 is made up of 15 amino acids. V gave up 1 base and J gave up 3 bases, with 12 bases separating them. Germline assignment: CDR1 SEHNR and CDR2 FQNEAQ (reference sequence). In DNA, the CDR3 is TGTGCCAGCAGCTTAGAAGGGGGGGCTCACACTGAAGCTTTCTTT. Protein: CASSLEGGAHTEAFF.

CDR3 DNA sequence: TGTGCCAGCAGTTACGACCAGAGCTTCACAGATACGCAGTATTTT. It is translated as CASSYDQSFTDTQYF. This sequence joins TRBV6-5 and TRBJ2-3; D is unclear. The CDR3 contains 15 residues. With 2 bases removed from V and 2 bases from J, the gap between germline ends came to 11 bases. CDR1 and CDR2 from the germline V gene are MNHEY and SVGAGI.

V gene TRBV5-4 combines with J gene TRBJ1-2; 10 bases map to TRBD1. The junction had 5 bases not matched to a gene; V was cut back by 4 bases and J by 5 bases. Looked up from germline, CDR1 is SGHNT and CDR2 is YYREEE (reference sequence). The CDR3 spans 14 residues. DNA for the CDR3: TGTGCCAGCAGCACACCGGGACAGGGGTATGGCTACACCTTC. It translates to CASSTPGQGYGYTF. Together with reference TRBV5-4 and TRBJ1-2, the CDR3 gives the full variable domain: ETGVTQSPTHLIKTRGQQVTLRCSSQSGHNTVSWYQQALGQGPQFIFQYYREEENGRGNFPPRFSGLQFPNYSSELNVNALELDDSALYLCASSTPGQGYGYTFGSGTRLTVV.

This clone has more than one count but fewer than ten. The chain links TRBV7-9 to TRBJ2-5; D possibly matches TRBD1 or TRBD2 (5 bases each). Germline CDR1 and CDR2: SEHNR and FQNEAQ (reference sequence). The V end was cut by 5 bases, the J end by 5 bases, with 12 bases between. The CDR3 is 13 residues long. Written as DNA, the CDR3 is TGTGCCAGCAGCCCGTGGGGCGGGGAGACCCAGTACTTC. It translates to CASSPWGGETQYF. The full variable domain, completed using reference TRBV7-9 and TRBJ2-5, is DTGVSQNPRHKITKRGQNVTFRCDPISEHNRLYWYRQTLGQGPEFLTYFQNEAQLEKSRLLSDRFSAERPKGSFSTLEIQRTEQGDSAMYLCASSPWGGETQYFGPGTRLLVL.

This chain links TRBV6-4 with TRBJ2-3; D gene unclear. Deletions cut 2 bases from V and 0 bases from J, with 9 bases between. The length of the CDR3 is 15 residues. From germline, CDR1 is MRHNA and CDR2 SNTAGT. The CDR3 sequence is CASSDQAASTDTQYF. The CDR3 DNA reads as TGTGCCAGCAGTGACCAGGCAGCTAGCACAGATACGCAGTATTTT.

The V gene is TRBV30, the J gene TRBJ1-1; no clear D gene. The germline V gene has CDR1 GTSNPN and CDR2 SVGIG (reference sequence). The CDR3 totals 16 residues. V was pared by 0 bases and J by 4 bases, with 18 bases between. Here the CDR3 reads CAWSVISYDKGTEAFF. The CDR3 DNA follows: TGTGCCTGGAGTGTAATATCATATGATAAGGGCACTGAAGCTTTCTTT.

The chain combines TRBV5-6 with TRBJ2-3, with D uncertain. In germline, CDR1 is SGHDT, CDR2 YYEEEE. The germline V and J ends were trimmed by 4 bases and 6 bases, with 9 bases remaining between them. The CDR3 contains 12 residues. CDR3 region: CASSLGWDTQYF. The CDR3 DNA is TGTGCCAGCAGCCTAGGCTGGGATACGCAGTATTTT.

This clone was counted between two and nine times. This chain uses TRBV7-9 with TRBJ2-3; D gene unclear. V lost 5 bases and J 9 bases, leaving 15 bases between the germline ends. CDR1 and CDR2 (germline): SEHNR, FQNEAQ (reference sequence). The CDR3 totals 13 residues. This CDR3 is CASSTTMPRTQYF. The CDR3 DNA is TGTGCCAGCAGCACCACAATGCCCCGGACGCAGTATTTT. Using reference TRBV7-9 and TRBJ2-3 for the parts outside the CDR3, the full variable domain is DTGVSQNPRHKITKRGQNVTFRCDPISEHNRLYWYRQTLGQGPEFLTYFQNEAQLEKSRLLSDRFSAERPKGSFSTLEIQRTEQGDSAMYLCASSTTMPRTQYFGPGTRLTVL.

The chain carries TRBV7-9 and TRBJ1-5, with D tentatively TRBD1 (5 bases). CDR1 is SEHNR, CDR2 FQNEAQ, per germline (reference sequence). This CDR3 region has 16 residues. V dropped 5 bases and J dropped 6 bases, with 20 bases sitting between them. The CDR3 sequence: CASSLEPGPPLQPQHF. The CDR3 DNA follows: TGTGCCAGCAGCCTTGAACCGGGACCGCCACTTCAGCCCCAGCATTTT.